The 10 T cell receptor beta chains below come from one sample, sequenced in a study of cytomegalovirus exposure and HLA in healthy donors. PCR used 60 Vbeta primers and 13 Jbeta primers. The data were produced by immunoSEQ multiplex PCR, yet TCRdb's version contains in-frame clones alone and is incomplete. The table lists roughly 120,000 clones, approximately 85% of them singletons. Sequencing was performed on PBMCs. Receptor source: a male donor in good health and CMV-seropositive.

CDR3 in DNA: TGTGCCAGCAGCTTACAAAGCGGGAGGGCATCCTACGAGCAGTACTTC. Translating it yields CASSLQSGRASYEQYF. The rearrangement joins TRBV7-2 to TRBJ2-7, with TRBD2 identical over 10 bases. CDR1 is SGHTA and CDR2 is FQGNSA in the germline V gene. This CDR3 spans 16 amino acids. Trimming at V came to 2 bases and at J to 1 base, leaving 5 bases not matched to a gene.

CDR3 residues: CASSAGLLSSYEQYF. CDR3 in DNA: TGTGCCAGCAGTGCGGGACTCTTGAGCTCCTACGAGCAGTACTTC. The gene calls are TRBV6-5 and TRBJ2-5, with D maybe TRBD2 (6 bases). The DNA end lines up better with TRBJ2-7; the J call may be wrong. Per the germline V gene, CDR1 is MNHEY and CDR2 is SVGAGI. The CDR3 has 15 amino acids.

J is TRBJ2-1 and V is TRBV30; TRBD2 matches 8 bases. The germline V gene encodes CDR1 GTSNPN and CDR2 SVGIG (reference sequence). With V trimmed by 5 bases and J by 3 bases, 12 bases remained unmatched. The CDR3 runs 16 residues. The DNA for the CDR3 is TGTGCCTGGGACCTGGGCGGGAGGCGGATCTACAATGAGCAGTTCTTC. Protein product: CAWDLGGRRIYNEQFF.

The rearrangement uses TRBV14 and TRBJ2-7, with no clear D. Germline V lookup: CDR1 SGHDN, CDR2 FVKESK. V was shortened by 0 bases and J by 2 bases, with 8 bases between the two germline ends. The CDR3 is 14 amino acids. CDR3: CASSQDNSAYEQYF. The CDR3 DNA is TGTGCCAGCAGCCAAGACAACAGTGCCTACGAGCAGTACTTC. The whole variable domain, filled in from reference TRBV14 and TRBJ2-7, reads EAGVTQFPSHSVIEKGQTVTLRCDPISGHDNLYWYRRVMGKEIKFLLHFVKESKQDESGMPNNRFLAERTGGTYSTLKVQPAELEDSGVYFCASSQDNSAYEQYFGPGTRLTVT.

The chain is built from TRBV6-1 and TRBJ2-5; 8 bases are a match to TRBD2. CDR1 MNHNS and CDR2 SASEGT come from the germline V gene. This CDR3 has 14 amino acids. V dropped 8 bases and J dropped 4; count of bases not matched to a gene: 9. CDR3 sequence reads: CASGRGLGGETQYF. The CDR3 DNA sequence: TGTGCCAGCGGGCGGGGACTAGGAGGAGAGACCCAGTACTTC.

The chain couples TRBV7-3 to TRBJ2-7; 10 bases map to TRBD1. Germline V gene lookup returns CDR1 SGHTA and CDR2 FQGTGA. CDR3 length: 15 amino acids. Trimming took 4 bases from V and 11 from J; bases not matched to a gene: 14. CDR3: CASSSQNVYGQGEYF. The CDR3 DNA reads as TGTGCCAGCAGCTCTCAAAATGTTTACGGACAGGGGGAGTACTTC. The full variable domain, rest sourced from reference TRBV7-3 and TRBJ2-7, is GAGVSQTPSNKVTEKGKYVELRCDPISGHTALYWYRQSLGQGPEFLIYFQGTGAADDSGLPNDRFFAVRPEGSVSTLKIQRTERGDSAVYLCASSSQNVYGQGEYFGPGTRLTVT.

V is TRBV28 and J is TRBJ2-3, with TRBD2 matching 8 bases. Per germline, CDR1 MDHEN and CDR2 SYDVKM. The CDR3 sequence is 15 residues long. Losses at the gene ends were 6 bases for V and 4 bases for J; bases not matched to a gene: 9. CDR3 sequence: CASRISGDGPDTQYF. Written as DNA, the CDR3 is TGTGCCAGCAGGATTAGCGGGGATGGACCAGATACGCAGTATTTT.

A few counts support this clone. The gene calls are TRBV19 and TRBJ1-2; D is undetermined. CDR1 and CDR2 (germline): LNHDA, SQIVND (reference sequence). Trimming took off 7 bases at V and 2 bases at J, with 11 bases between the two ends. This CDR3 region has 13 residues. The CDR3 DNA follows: TGTGCCAGTACGGTTACAGCCAACTATGGCTACACCTTC. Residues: CASTVTANYGYTF.

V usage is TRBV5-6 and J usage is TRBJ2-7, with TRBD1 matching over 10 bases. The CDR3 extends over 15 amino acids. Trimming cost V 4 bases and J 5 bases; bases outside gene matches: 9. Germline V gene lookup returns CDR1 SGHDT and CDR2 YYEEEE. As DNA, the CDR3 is TGTGCCAGCAGCACAACGGGACAGGGGTTGGACGAGCAGTACTTC. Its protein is CASSTTGQGLDEQYF.

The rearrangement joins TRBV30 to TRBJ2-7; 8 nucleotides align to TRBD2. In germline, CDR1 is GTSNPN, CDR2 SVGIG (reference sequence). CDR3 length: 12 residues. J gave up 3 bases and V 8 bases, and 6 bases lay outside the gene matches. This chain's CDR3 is CAGSGLGYEQYF. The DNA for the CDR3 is TGTGCCGGGTCGGGACTAGGCTACGAGCAGTACTTC. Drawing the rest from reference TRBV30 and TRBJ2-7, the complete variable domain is SQTIHQWPATLVQPVGSPLSLECTVEGTSNPNLYWYRQAAGRGLQLLFYSVGIGQISSEVPQNLSASRPQDRQFILSSKKLLLSDSGFYLCAGSGLGYEQYFGPGTRLTVT.